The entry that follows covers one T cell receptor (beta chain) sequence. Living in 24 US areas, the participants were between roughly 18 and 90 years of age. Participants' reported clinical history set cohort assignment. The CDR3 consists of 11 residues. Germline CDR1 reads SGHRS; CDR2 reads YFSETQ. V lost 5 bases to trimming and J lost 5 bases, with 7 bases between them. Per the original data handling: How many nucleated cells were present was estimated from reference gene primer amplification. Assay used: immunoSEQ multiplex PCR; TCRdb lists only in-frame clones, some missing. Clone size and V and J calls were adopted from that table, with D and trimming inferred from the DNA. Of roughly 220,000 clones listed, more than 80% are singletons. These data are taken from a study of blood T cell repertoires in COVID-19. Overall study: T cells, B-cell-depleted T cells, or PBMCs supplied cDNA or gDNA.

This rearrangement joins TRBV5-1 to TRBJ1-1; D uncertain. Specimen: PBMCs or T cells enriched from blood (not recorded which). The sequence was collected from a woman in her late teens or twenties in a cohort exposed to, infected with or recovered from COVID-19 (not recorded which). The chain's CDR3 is CASRADTEAFF. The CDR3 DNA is TGCGCCAGCAGGGCCGATACTGAAGCTTTCTTT.